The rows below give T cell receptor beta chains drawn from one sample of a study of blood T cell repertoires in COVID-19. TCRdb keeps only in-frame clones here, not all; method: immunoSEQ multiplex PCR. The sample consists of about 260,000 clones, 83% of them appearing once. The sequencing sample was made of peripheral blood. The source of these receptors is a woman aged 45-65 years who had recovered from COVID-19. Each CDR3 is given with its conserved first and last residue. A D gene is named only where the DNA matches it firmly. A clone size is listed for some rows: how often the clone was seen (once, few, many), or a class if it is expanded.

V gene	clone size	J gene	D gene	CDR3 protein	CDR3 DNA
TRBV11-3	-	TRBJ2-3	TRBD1	CASSLASGTGDTDTQYF	TGTGCCAGCAGCTTAGCGTCCGGGACAGGGGACACAGATACGCAGTATTTT
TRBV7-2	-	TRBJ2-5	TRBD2	CASSVTSGAGGTQYF	TGTGCCAGCAGCGTAACTAGCGGGGCCGGGGGGACCCAGTACTTC
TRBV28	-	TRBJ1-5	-	CASTREPQHF	TGTGCCAGCACGAGGGAGCCCCAGCATTTT
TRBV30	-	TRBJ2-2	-	CAWKWQTGELFF	TGTGCCTGGAAATGGCAGACCGGGGAGCTGTTTTTT
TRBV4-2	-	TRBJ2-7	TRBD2	CASSQGIFARAAGGLEQYF	TGTGCCAGCAGCCAAGGGATCTTCGCGCGTGCAGCGGGAGGGCTCGAGCAGTACTTC
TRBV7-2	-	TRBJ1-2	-	CASRTAAGYTF	TGTGCCAGCAGAACAGCGGCTGGCTACACCTTC
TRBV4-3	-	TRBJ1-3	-	CASSQVLGQDSGNTIYF	TGCGCCAGCAGCCAAGTTCTGGGTCAGGACTCTGGAAACACCATATATTTT
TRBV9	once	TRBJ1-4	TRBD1	CASSVEGGIGEKLFF	TGTGCCAGCAGCGTAGAAGGGGGCATAGGAGAAAAACTGTTTTTT
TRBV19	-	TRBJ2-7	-	CAKSPGHPFGWRYEQYF	TGTGCCAAATCCCCGGGACACCCGTTCGGGTGGAGATACGAGCAGTACTTC
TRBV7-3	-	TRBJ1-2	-	CASSAPEQGYYGYTF	TGTGCCAGCAGCGCACCCGAACAGGGTTACTATGGCTACACCTTC
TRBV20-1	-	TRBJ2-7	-	CSARYRDEQYF	TGCAGTGCTAGATACAGGGACGAGCAGTACTTC
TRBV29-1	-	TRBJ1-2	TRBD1	CSVETGADYGYTF	TGCAGCGTTGAAACAGGGGCTGACTATGGCTACACCTTC
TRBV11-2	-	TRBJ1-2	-	CASSARNYGYTF	TGTGCCAGCAGCGCGAGGAACTATGGCTACACCTTC
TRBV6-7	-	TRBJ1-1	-	CASSYPDIPNTEAFF	TGTGCCAGCAGTTACCCGGACATACCGAACACTGAAGCTTTCTTT
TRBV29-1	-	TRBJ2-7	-	CSVPSGRGAFYEQYF	TGCAGCGTGCCCTCCGGCCGGGGGGCCTTCTACGAGCAGTACTTC
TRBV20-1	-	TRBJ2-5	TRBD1	CSASSGTGVGETQYF	TGCAGTGCTAGTTCCGGGACAGGGGTTGGTGAGACCCAGTACTTC
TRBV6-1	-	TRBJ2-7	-	CASSESIGPYEQYF	TGTGCCAGCAGTGAATCTATCGGTCCCTACGAGCAGTACTTC
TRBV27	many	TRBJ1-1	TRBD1	CASSDRGPDTEAFF	TGTGCCAGCAGTGACAGGGGGCCTGACACTGAAGCTTTCTTT
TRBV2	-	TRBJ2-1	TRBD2	CASSGASGGLNNEQFF	TGTGCCAGCAGTGGGGCTAGCGGGGGACTCAACAATGAGCAGTTCTTC
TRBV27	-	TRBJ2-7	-	CASSPFGAYEQYF	TGTGCCAGCAGTCCGTTCGGAGCCTACGAGCAGTACTTC
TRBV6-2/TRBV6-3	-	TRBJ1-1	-	CASSYREAGNTEAFF	TGTGCCAGCAGTTACAGGGAGGCAGGGAACACTGAAGCTTTCTTT
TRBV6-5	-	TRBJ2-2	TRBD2	CASSYSKAGAGELFF	TGTGCCAGCAGTTACTCGAAGGCGGGGGCCGGGGAGCTGTTTTTT
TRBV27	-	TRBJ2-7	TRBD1	CASTLGQGAYEQYF	TGTGCCAGCACTCTGGGACAGGGGGCCTACGAGCAGTACTTC
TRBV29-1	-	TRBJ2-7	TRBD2	CSATTAYRASGSYSYEQYF	TGCAGCGCCACTACCGCCTACCGCGCTAGCGGGAGTTACTCCTACGAGCAGTACTTC
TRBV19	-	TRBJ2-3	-	CASSTLLGDTQYF	TGTGCCAGTAGTACCTTACTCGGGGATACGCAGTATTTT
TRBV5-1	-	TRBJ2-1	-	CASSVNRVSYNEQFF	TGCGCCAGCAGTGTGAACAGGGTTTCCTACAATGAGCAGTTCTTC
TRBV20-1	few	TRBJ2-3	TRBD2	CSASWAGGNTDTQYF	TGCAGTGCTAGTTGGGCGGGAGGCAACACAGATACGCAGTATTTT
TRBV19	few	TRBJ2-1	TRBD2	CASSITSGTANEQFF	TGTGCCAGTAGTATTACTAGCGGGACCGCCAATGAGCAGTTCTTC
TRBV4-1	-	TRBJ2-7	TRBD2	CASSQELARSYEQYF	TGCGCCAGCAGCCAAGAACTAGCGCGGTCCTACGAGCAGTACTTC
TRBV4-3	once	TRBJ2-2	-	CASSQLVETGELFF	TGCGCCAGCAGCCAGTTAGTGGAGACCGGGGAGCTGTTTTTT
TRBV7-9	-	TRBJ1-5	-	CASRAGSFGNQPQHF	TGTGCCAGCAGGGCCGGGAGTTTTGGCAATCAGCCCCAGCATTTT
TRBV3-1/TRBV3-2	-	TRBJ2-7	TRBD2	CASSQPRTSGSYEQYF	TGTGCCAGCAGCCAACCCCGGACTAGCGGCAGCTACGAGCAGTACTTC
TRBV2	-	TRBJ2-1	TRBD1	CASSGQGKVSEQFF	TGTGCCAGCAGTGGACAGGGGAAAGTAAGCGAGCAGTTCTTC
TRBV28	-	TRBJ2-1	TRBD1	CASSFRTGQGSYNEQFF	TGTGCCAGCAGTTTCCGGACAGGGCAAGGGTCCTACAATGAGCAGTTCTTC
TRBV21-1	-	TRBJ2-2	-	CASSAYSGGEGTGELFF	TGTGCCAGCAGCGCGTATTCAGGGGGTGAAGGGACCGGGGAGCTGTTTTTT
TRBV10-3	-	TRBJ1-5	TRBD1	CAIRDRTDQPQHF	TGTGCCATCAGGGACAGGACGGACCAGCCCCAGCATTTT
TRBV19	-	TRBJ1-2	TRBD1	CASSISTGDDGYTF	TGTGCCAGTAGTATTTCGACAGGGGACGACGGCTACACCTTC
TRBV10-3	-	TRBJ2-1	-	CAISEGGTYNEQFF	TGTGCCATCAGTGAGGGTGGCACCTACAATGAGCAGTTCTTC
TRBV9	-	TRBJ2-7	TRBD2	CASSPGTSGYEQYF	TGTGCCAGCAGCCCAGGGACTAGCGGATACGAGCAGTACTTC
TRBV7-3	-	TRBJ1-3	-	CASSPGNSGNTIYF	TGTGCCAGCAGCCCAGGGAACTCTGGAAACACCATATATTTT
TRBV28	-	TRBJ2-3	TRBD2	CATWGGPLDTQYF	TGTGCCACCTGGGGGGGACCCTTAGATACGCAGTATTTT
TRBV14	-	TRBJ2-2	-	CASSQGYGFGELFF	TGTGCCAGCAGCCAAGGGTACGGTTTCGGGGAGCTGTTTTTT
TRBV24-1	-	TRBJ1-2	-	CATSDIPGARNYGYTF	TGTGCCACCAGTGACATCCCAGGGGCCAGAAACTATGGCTACACCTTC
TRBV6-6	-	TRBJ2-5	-	CATDRGRETQYF	TGTGCCACGGACCGGGGTAGAGAGACCCAGTACTTC
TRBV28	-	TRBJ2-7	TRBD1	CASSSPGTGTHEQYF	TGTGCCAGCAGTTCTCCCGGGACAGGGACACACGAGCAGTACTTC
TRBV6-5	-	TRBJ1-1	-	CASTSPGVATEAFF	TGTGCCAGCACCTCACCAGGGGTCGCCACTGAAGCTTTCTTT
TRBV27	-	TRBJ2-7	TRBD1	CASSLAGTGPYEQYF	TGTGCCAGCAGCTTGGCCGGGACAGGCCCCTACGAGCAGTACTTC
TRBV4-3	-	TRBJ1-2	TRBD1	CASSLGQGDGYTF	TGCGCCAGCAGCCTGGGACAGGGTGATGGCTACACCTTC